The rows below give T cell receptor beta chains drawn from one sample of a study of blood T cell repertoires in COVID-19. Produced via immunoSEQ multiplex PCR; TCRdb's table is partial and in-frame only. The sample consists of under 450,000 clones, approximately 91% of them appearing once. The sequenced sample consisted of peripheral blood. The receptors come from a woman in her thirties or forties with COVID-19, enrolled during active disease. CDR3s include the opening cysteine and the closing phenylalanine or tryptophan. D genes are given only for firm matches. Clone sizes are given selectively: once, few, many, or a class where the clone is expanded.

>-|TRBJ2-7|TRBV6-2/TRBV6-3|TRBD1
CASSTSHRGRVHEQYF
TGTGCCAGCAGTACCTCCCACAGGGGTCGGGTCCACGAGCAGTACTTC
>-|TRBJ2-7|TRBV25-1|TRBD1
CASRRDRVYEQYF
TGTGCCAGCAGAAGGGACAGGGTCTACGAGCAGTACTTC
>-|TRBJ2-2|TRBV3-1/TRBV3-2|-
CASSQDGGPGELFF
TGTGCCAGCAGCCAAGACGGGGGACCCGGGGAGCTGTTTTTT
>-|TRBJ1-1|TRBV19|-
CASSPPGVEAFF
TGTGCCAGTAGTCCACCCGGGGTTGAAGCTTTCTTT
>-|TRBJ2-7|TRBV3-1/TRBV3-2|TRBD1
CASSHGTGEGEQYF
TGTGCCAGCAGTCACGGGACAGGGGAGGGCGAGCAGTACTTC
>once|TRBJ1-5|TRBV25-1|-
CASSGPGDNQPQHF
TGTGCCAGCAGTGGGCCAGGGGACAATCAGCCCCAGCATTTT
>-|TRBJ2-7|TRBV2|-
CASSGSGLVYEQYF
TGTGCCAGCAGTGGCTCAGGGTTAGTGTACGAGCAGTACTTC
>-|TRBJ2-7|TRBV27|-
CASSFGTYYEQYF
TGTGCCAGCAGTTTCGGGACATACTACGAGCAGTACTTC
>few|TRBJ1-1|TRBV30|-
CAWSTANTEAFF
TGTGCCTGGAGTACAGCGAACACTGAAGCTTTCTTT
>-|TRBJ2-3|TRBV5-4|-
CASSLHRTGTDTQYF
TGTGCCAGCAGCTTACACAGGACGGGCACAGATACGCAGTATTTT
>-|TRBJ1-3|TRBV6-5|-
CASSSPSGNTIYF
TGTGCCAGCAGTTCCCCTTCTGGAAACACCATATATTTT
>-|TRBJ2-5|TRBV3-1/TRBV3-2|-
CASSQETGGRGQPQETQYF
TGTGCCAGCAGCCAAGAGACCGGGGGGCGAGGTCAGCCTCAAGAGACCCAGTACTTC
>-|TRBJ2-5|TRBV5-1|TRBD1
CASSPGTAQETQYF
TGCGCCAGCAGCCCCGGGACAGCCCAAGAGACCCAGTACTTC
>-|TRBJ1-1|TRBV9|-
CASSPQGTFMAEAFF
TGTGCCAGCAGCCCACAGGGTACCTTTATGGCTGAAGCTTTCTTT